These 2 T cell receptor beta chains share one sample of origin, sequenced in a study of shared clonotypes between healthy human individuals. Here immunoSEQ multiplex PCR was the method, and the copy in TCRdb shows in-frame clones only, minus some. This table has about 490,000 clones, 70% to 80% appearing once. Sequencing input: PBMCs. These receptors were obtained from a woman between 40 and 50 years old in good health. Some clones in this sample may be carry-over from other donors' samples.

The V gene is TRBV7-9, the J gene TRBJ2-1, with 7 bases aligning to TRBD2. The germline V gene has CDR1 SEHNR and CDR2 FQNEAQ (reference sequence). The CDR3 runs to 14 residues. With V trimmed by 8 bases and J by 7 bases, 11 bases remained unmatched. The CDR3 loop reads CASPREGPRNEQFF. CDR3 DNA: TGTGCCAGCCCAAGGGAGGGCCCTCGGAATGAGCAGTTCTTC. The variable domain in full, with the rest retrieved from reference TRBV7-9 and TRBJ2-1, is DTGVSQNPRHKITKRGQNVTFRCDPISEHNRLYWYRQTLGQGPEFLTYFQNEAQLEKSRLLSDRFSAERPKGSFSTLEIQRTEQGDSAMYLCASPREGPRNEQFFGPGTRLTVL.

V and J are TRBV30 and TRBJ2-2; D not certain. Looked up from germline, CDR1 is GTSNPN and CDR2 is SVGIG (reference sequence). The CDR3 has 13 residues. V was cut by 0 bases and J by 7 bases, with 9 bases left in between. CDR3: CAWSVFSGGELFF. The CDR3 bases are TGTGCCTGGAGTGTATTCAGTGGCGGGGAGCTGTTTTTT.